These 29 T cell receptor beta chains were all obtained from the same sample, sequenced in a study of blood T cell repertoires in COVID-19. Sequenced by immunoSEQ multiplex PCR; TCRdb stores in-frame clones only, minus some. The data contain 130,000 to 150,000 clones, roughly 87% of them singletons. The sample comprised peripheral blood. The receptors were gathered from a woman in her forties or fifties with acute or convalescent COVID-19.

This sequence joins TRBV4-1 and TRBJ2-2; D might be TRBD2 (6 bases). CDR3 length: 16 amino acids. Per germline, CDR1 MGHRA and CDR2 YSYEKL. The ends were cut back, 1 base at V and 4 bases at J, with 13 bases in the middle. The CDR3 DNA reads as TGCGCCAGCAGCCAAGTATATGCGGGGACCACCGGGGAGCTGTTTTTT. Its translation: CASSQVYAGTTGELFF.

The V gene is TRBV5-1, the J gene TRBJ1-5; maybe TRBD1 (6 bases). V was clipped by 0 bases and J by 5 bases, with 12 bases between them. CDR3 length: 15 residues. Germline V gene lookup returns CDR1 SGHRS and CDR2 YFSETQ. The CDR3 protein is CASSLDTGRDQPQHF. The DNA for the CDR3 is TGCGCCAGCAGCTTGGATACAGGGAGGGATCAGCCCCAGCATTTT.

The table lists this clone with a count of one. V usage is TRBV19 and J usage is TRBJ2-1; TRBD1 matches at 9 bases. Germline loops: CDR1 LNHDA, CDR2 SQIVND (reference sequence). Trimming removed 8 bases from V and 6 bases from J; junction bases left unmatched: 11. This CDR3 contains 15 residues. The CDR3 loop reads CASQLGTGRFNEQFF. In nucleotides, the CDR3 is TGTGCCAGTCAATTAGGGACAGGGAGGTTCAATGAGCAGTTCTTC.

The chain carries TRBV7-2 and TRBJ2-1; weak D call: TRBD2 (6 bases). Trimming removed 5 bases at V and 13 bases at J, with 21 bases between. Germline-derived CDR1 and CDR2 are SGHTA and FQGNSA. The CDR3 contains 14 residues. The CDR3 nucleotides are TGTGCCAGCAGCCAACCACCGGGACTCCTAAAACAGTTCTTC. Its translation: CASSQPPGLLKQFF.

The CDR3 DNA follows: TGTGCCAGTAGTATCGTCTCCTCTGGAAACACCATATATTTT. This codes for CASSIVSSGNTIYF. The J gene is TRBJ1-3, the V gene TRBV19; no firm D call. The CDR3 has 14 amino acids. Germline CDR1 reads LNHDA; CDR2 reads SQIVND (reference sequence). V lost 3 bases and J 0 bases, leaving 6 bases between the germline ends. The variable domain in full, completed from reference TRBV19 and TRBJ1-3, reads DGGITQSPKYLFRKEGQNVTLSCEQNLNHDAMYWYRQDPGQGLRLIYYSQIVNDFQKGDIAEGYSVSREKKESFPLTVTSAQKNPTAFYLCASSIVSSGNTIYFGEGSWLTVV.

The chain recombines TRBV5-6 with TRBJ1-5; D possibly corresponds to TRBD1 (5 bases). The ends were cut back, 0 bases at V and 1 base at J, with 8 bases in the middle. Germline lookup yields CDR1 SGHDT and CDR2 YYEEEE. This CDR3 region has 15 residues. The CDR3: CASSLAGGSNQPQHF. The CDR3 bases are TGTGCCAGCAGCTTGGCCGGGGGAAGCAATCAGCCCCAGCATTTT. The variable domain in full, completed from reference TRBV5-6 and TRBJ1-5, reads DAGVTQSPTHLIKTRGQQVTLRCSPKSGHDTVSWYQQALGQGPQFIFQYYEEEERQRGNFPDRFSGHQFPNYSSELNVNALLLGDSALYLCASSLAGGSNQPQHFGDGTRLSIL.

The genes are TRBV2 and TRBJ2-1, with 7 bases identical to TRBD2. The germline V gene encodes CDR1 SNHLY and CDR2 FYNNEI. V trimming: 6 bases; J trimming: 0 bases; junction bases outside the gene matches: 5. This CDR3 spans 15 amino acids. This CDR3 reads CASSTERGSYNEQFF. The CDR3 DNA is TGTGCCAGCAGCACCGAGCGGGGCTCCTACAATGAGCAGTTCTTC.

This clone was detected only once. The rearrangement uses TRBV2 and TRBJ1-1, with D unclear. V gave up 4 bases and J gave up 2 bases, with 2 bases separating them. Germline V gene lookup returns CDR1 SNHLY and CDR2 FYNNEI. The CDR3 loop spans 11 amino acids. CDR3 sequence reads: CASSVNTEAFF. The CDR3 region has the DNA TGTGCCAGCAGTGTAAACACTGAAGCTTTCTTT. Supplemented by reference TRBV2 and TRBJ1-1, the full variable domain reads EPEVTQTPSHQVTQMGQEVILRCVPISNHLYFYWYRQILGQKVEFLVSFYNNEISEKSEIFDDQFSVERPDGSNFTLKIRSTKLEDSAMYFCASSVNTEAFFGQGTRLTVV.

This rearrangement joins TRBV4-1 to TRBJ1-6; 9 bases map to TRBD1. The ends lost 0 bases at V and 7 bases at J; junction bases unmatched: 4. Germline V gene lookup returns CDR1 MGHRA and CDR2 YSYEKL. The CDR3 spans 16 residues. CDR3 bases: TGCGCCAGCAGCCAAGACCCGGACAGGGGAAATTCACCCCTCCACTTT. Its protein product is CASSQDPDRGNSPLHF.

This chain's CDR3 is CASSLNSLSTDTQYF. The DNA for the CDR3 is TGTGCCAGCAGCTTAAACAGCCTGAGCACAGATACGCAGTATTTT. The rearrangement links TRBV11-2 to TRBJ2-3; D is undetermined. The CDR3 consists of 15 residues. Germline CDR1 is SGHAT and CDR2 is FQNNGV. The V and J ends lost 2 bases and 0 bases respectively, with 9 bases between them. Combining the CDR3 with reference TRBV11-2 and TRBJ2-3 gives the whole variable domain EAGVAQSPRYKIIEKRQSVAFWCNPISGHATLYWYQQILGQGPKLLIQFQNNGVVDDSQLPKDRFSAERLKGVDSTLKIQPAKLEDSAVYLCASSLNSLSTDTQYFGPGTRLTVL.

V usage is TRBV27 and J usage is TRBJ1-5, with D perhaps matching TRBD1 (5 bases). CDR1 and CDR2 from the germline V gene are MNHEY and SMNVEV (reference sequence). The CDR3 is 15 residues long. V shed 1 base and J shed 1 base, with 8 bases lying between them. CDR3 amino acids: CASSLWSGSNQPQHF. In nucleotides, the CDR3 is TGTGCCAGCAGTTTATGGTCAGGGAGCAATCAGCCCCAGCATTTT.

V usage is TRBV18 and J usage is TRBJ1-2, with TRBD1 matching over 11 bases. The CDR3 is 15 amino acids. Trimming cost V 3 bases and J 4 bases; bases outside gene matches: 4. Germline V gene lookup returns CDR1 KGHSH and CDR2 LQKENI. The CDR3 DNA sequence: TGTGCCAGCTCACCTCGGACAGGGGGCGCCTATGGCTACACCTTC. Residues: CASSPRTGGAYGYTF.

The chain recombines TRBV5-1 with TRBJ2-1; 9 bases match TRBD2. Per germline, CDR1 SGHRS and CDR2 YFSETQ. The V gene end was trimmed by 1 base and the J gene end by 1 base; junction bases not matched to a gene: 6. CDR3 size: 17 residues. CDR3 coding DNA: TGCGCCAGCAGCTTGATCCCTAGCGGGGTTTCCTACAATGAGCAGTTCTTC. It yields the protein CASSLIPSGVSYNEQFF.

This chain connects TRBV6-4 to TRBJ2-1, with TRBD2 matching 9 bases. Per the germline V gene, CDR1 is MRHNA and CDR2 is SNTAGT. The CDR3 loop spans 13 amino acids. The V gene end was trimmed by 5 bases and the J gene end by 8 bases; junction bases not matched to a gene: 4. CDR3 DNA: TGTGCCAGCAGTTTGGAGCGGGGGGATGAGCAGTTCTTC. Translated, it gives CASSLERGDEQFF.

The V call is TRBV6-5, the J call TRBJ1-6, with 7 bases aligning to TRBD1. Per the germline V gene, CDR1 is MNHEY and CDR2 is SVGAGI. The CDR3 totals 15 residues. Trimming took 5 bases from V and 7 from J; bases not matched to a gene: 8. CDR3 amino acids: CASSPRQGPNSPLHF. CDR3 nucleotide sequence: TGTGCCAGCAGTCCCCGACAGGGTCCAAATTCACCCCTCCACTTT.

The genes are TRBV4-2 and TRBJ2-2; D call uncertain. This CDR3 spans 13 amino acids. Germline V gives CDR1 LGHNA, CDR2 YNFKEQ. The ends were cut back, 2 bases at V and 6 bases at J, with 7 bases in the middle. CDR3 region: CASSQRISGELFF. CDR3 in DNA: TGTGCCAGCAGCCAACGTATTTCCGGGGAGCTGTTTTTT.

This clone appeared once. The rearrangement links TRBV6-5 to TRBJ2-3; D is uncertain. V was cut by 9 bases and J by 2 bases, with 12 bases left in between. CDR1 and CDR2 from the germline V gene are MNHEY and SVGAGI. The CDR3 is made up of 13 amino acids. The CDR3 is CASANPITDTQYF. The CDR3 nucleotides read TGTGCCAGTGCAAACCCTATCACAGATACGCAGTATTTT.

This chain links TRBV5-1 with TRBJ2-7, with TRBD1 identical over 7 bases. J lost 2 bases, V lost 4 bases, and 6 bases had no gene match. This CDR3 comprises 14 residues. Germline-derived CDR1 and CDR2 are SGHRS and YFSETQ. In DNA, the CDR3 is TGCGCCAGCAGCATGGGACAGCACCCCTACGAGCAGTACTTC. It specifies CASSMGQHPYEQYF.

CDR3 sequence: CASSLLSGTGELFF. For the CDR3, the DNA is TGCGCCAGCAGCTTGTTGTCAGGGACCGGGGAGCTGTTTTTT. The V gene is TRBV5-1, the J gene TRBJ2-2, with D possibly TRBD1 on 5 matching bases. This CDR3 has 14 amino acids. Germline CDR1 reads SGHRS; CDR2 reads YFSETQ. V lost 1 base to trimming and J lost 5 bases, with 9 bases between them.

This chain links TRBV7-9 with TRBJ1-1; unclear D gene. Trimming left V 2 bases short and J 1 base short, with 5 bases between. The CDR3 consists of 13 residues. The V gene's germline CDR1 is SEHNR and CDR2 FQNEAQ (reference sequence). The CDR3 sequence: CASSLIENTEAFF. The CDR3 DNA is TGTGCCAGCAGCTTAATAGAGAACACTGAAGCTTTCTTT.

The chain has TRBV27 and TRBJ2-7; 13 nucleotides align to TRBD2. Germline V CDR1 and CDR2: MNHEY, SMNVEV (reference sequence). The junction had 12 bases not matched to a gene; V was cut back by 3 bases and J by 1 base. The CDR3 contains 19 residues. The CDR3 bases are TGTGCCAGCAGTTTGTACATAGGACTAGCGGGAGACCTATCCTACGAGCAGTACTTC. Translated: CASSLYIGLAGDLSYEQYF.

The gene calls are TRBV5-6 and TRBJ2-5, with 10 bases lining up with TRBD1. Germline V CDR1 and CDR2: SGHDT, YYEEEE. The J segment lost 0 bases and the V segment lost 0 bases, leaving 2 bases of the junction unmatched. The length of the CDR3 is 16 residues. The CDR3 loop reads CASSLVGTGDQETQYF. In nucleotides, the CDR3 is TGTGCCAGCAGCTTGGTAGGGACAGGGGACCAAGAGACCCAGTACTTC.

V gene TRBV7-3 combines with J gene TRBJ2-2, with TRBD2 matching over 13 bases. From germline, CDR1 is SGHTA and CDR2 FQGTGA. V gave up 1 base and J gave up 7 bases; unmatched junction bases: 0. The CDR3 contains 15 residues. CDR3 protein: CASSLRTSGGGELFF. CDR3 in DNA: TGTGCCAGCAGCTTAAGGACTAGCGGGGGCGGGGAGCTGTTTTTT.

The V gene is TRBV11-2, the J gene TRBJ2-3, with TRBD2 matching over 11 bases. The ends lost 0 bases at V and 0 bases at J; junction bases unmatched: 8. The CDR3 spans 19 residues. Looked up from germline, CDR1 is SGHAT and CDR2 is FQNNGV. CDR3 region: CASSLDWSSGRPSTDTQYF. The CDR3 DNA is TGTGCCAGCAGCTTAGATTGGTCTAGCGGGAGGCCGAGCACAGATACGCAGTATTTT.

The rearrangement joins TRBV20-1 to TRBJ2-7; D unclear. Germline-derived CDR1 and CDR2 are DFQATT and SNEGSKA (reference sequence). The CDR3 is 12 amino acids. V lost 3 bases to trimming and J lost 2 bases, with 8 bases between them. In DNA, the CDR3 is TGCAGTGCTAGTGTGCGGACCTACGAGCAGTACTTC. It specifies CSASVRTYEQYF.

V gene TRBV24-1 combines with J gene TRBJ1-5, with TRBD1 matching over 11 bases. The CDR3 is made up of 16 amino acids. Germline V gene data show CDR1 as KGHDR and CDR2 as SFDVKD. Trimming at V came to 3 bases and at J to 5 bases, leaving 5 bases not matched to a gene. This CDR3 is CATSDPGTGGDQPQHF. The CDR3, as DNA: TGTGCCACCAGTGATCCCGGGACAGGGGGTGATCAGCCCCAGCATTTT.

The V gene is TRBV19, the J gene TRBJ1-1; possibly TRBD1 for D (6 bases). V lost 1 base, J lost 4 bases, and 13 bases lay in between. The CDR3 has 15 amino acids. CDR1 is LNHDA, CDR2 SQIVND, per germline (reference sequence). The CDR3 loop is CASSIGGQTTTEAFF. The CDR3 DNA reads TGTGCCAGTAGTATAGGCGGACAGACGACCACTGAAGCTTTCTTT.

The chain uses TRBV19 and TRBJ1-6, with D uncertain. Germline assignment: CDR1 LNHDA and CDR2 SQIVND (reference sequence). V dropped 3 bases and J dropped 0 bases, with 9 bases sitting between them. The CDR3 totals 16 residues. This CDR3 reads CASSISGSSYNSPLHF. In nucleotides, the CDR3 is TGTGCCAGTAGTATCTCGGGGAGCTCCTATAATTCACCCCTCCACTTT.

The genes are TRBV19 and TRBJ1-1; 10 bases fit TRBD1. The CDR3 has 14 residues. Germline loops: CDR1 LNHDA, CDR2 SQIVND (reference sequence). V was clipped by 5 bases and J by 7 bases; unmatched bases: 7. CDR3 nucleotides: TGTGCCAGTAGTCTAAGACAGGGGGCCCGTGAAGCTTTCTTT. It encodes CASSLRQGAREAFF.